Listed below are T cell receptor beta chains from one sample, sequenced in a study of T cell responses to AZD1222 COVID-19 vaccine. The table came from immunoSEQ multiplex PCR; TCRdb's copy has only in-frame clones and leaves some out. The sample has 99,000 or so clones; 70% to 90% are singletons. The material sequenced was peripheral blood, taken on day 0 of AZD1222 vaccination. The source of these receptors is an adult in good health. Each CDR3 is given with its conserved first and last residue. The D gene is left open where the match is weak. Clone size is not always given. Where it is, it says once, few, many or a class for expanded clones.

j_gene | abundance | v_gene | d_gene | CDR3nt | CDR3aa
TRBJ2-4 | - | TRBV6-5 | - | TGTGCCAGCAGTTCGGGACAAACAATAGCCAAAAACATTCAGTACTTC | CASSSGQTIAKNIQYF
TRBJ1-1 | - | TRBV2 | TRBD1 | TGTGCCAGCACCCCCGGCGGACAGGGGGCGCGGGGAGCTTTCTTT | CASTPGGQGARGAFF
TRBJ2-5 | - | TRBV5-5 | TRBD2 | TGTGCCAGCAGCGCGGACAGTGTACAGAGCGGGAGAGTAGAGACCCAGTACTTC | CASSADSVQSGRVETQYF
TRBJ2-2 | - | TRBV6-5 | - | TGTGCCAGCAGCTATGCCCCCAGGGACACCGGGGAGCTGTTTTTT | CASSYAPRDTGELFF
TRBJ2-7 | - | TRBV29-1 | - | TGCAGCGTTGGGCTCAATACCCGTGTTGAGCAGTACTTC | CSVGLNTRVEQYF
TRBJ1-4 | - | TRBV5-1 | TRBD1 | TGCGCCAGCAGCTCGACAGGGGGCCGTGAAAAACTGTTTTTT | CASSSTGGREKLFF
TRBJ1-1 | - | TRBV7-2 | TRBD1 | TGTGCCAGCAGCTTAAGGACAGGGGGGACTGAAGCTTTCTTT | CASSLRTGGTEAFF
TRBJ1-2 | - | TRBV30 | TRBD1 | TGTGCCTGGAAGACAGGGGGTTACTATGGCTACACCTTC | CAWKTGGYYGYTF
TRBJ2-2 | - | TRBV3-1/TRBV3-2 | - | TGTGCCAGCAGCCAAGCGGGAACCGGGGAGCTGTTTTTT | CASSQAGTGELFF
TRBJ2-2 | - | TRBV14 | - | TGTGCCAGCAGCCAAGCGCCCCACACCGGGGAGCTGTTTTTT | CASSQAPHTGELFF
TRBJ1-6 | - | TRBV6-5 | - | TGTGCCAGCAGACTGGGTCAGGGATTCCACTTT | CASRLGQGFHF
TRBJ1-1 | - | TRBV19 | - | TGTGCCAGTAGTACGGGACAGAACACTGAAGCTTTCTTT | CASSTGQNTEAFF
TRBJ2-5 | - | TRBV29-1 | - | TGCAGCGCCGGTGTTGTTCAAGAGACCCAGTACTTC | CSAGVVQETQYF
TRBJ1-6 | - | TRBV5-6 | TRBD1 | TGTGCCAGCAGCCTGGACAGGATTCATAATTCACCCCTCCACTTT | CASSLDRIHNSPLHF
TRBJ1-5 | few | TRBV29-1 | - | TGCAGCGTCAGGGCAGGGCTTAATCAGCCCCAGCATTTT | CSVRAGLNQPQHF
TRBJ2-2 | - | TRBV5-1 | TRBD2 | TGCGCCAGCAGCTATCTAGCGGGAGGACCCCTCAATACCGGGGAGCTGTTTTTT | CASSYLAGGPLNTGELFF
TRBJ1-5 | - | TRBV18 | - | TGTGCCAGCTCACCAGGAGAAGTTACAGGGCCCCAGCATTTT | CASSPGEVTGPQHF
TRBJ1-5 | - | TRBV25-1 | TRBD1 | TGTGCCAGCAGCTCAGGACAGGGTGTAGATCAGCCCCAGCATTTT | CASSSGQGVDQPQHF
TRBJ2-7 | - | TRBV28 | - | TGTGCCACCCACCGGGGTGGCGGGATTTACGAGCAGTACTTC | CATHRGGGIYEQYF
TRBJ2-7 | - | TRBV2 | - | TGTGCCAGCAGTCTAGACGGACTTTACGAGCAGTACTTC | CASSLDGLYEQYF
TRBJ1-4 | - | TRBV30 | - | TGTGCCTGGAGTTTTAGCGGGGCCGGAGAAAAACTGTTTTTT | CAWSFSGAGEKLFF
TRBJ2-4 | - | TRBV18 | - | TGTGCCAGCTCCCTTGGGATAGCATTGAACATTCAGTACTTC | CASSLGIALNIQYF
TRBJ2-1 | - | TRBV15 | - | TGTGCCACCAGCAGAGAACAGTTCAGTGAGCAGTTCTTC | CATSREQFSEQFF
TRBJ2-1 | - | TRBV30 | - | TGTGCCTGGAGTGTAGGGTCCGTACTCAGTGAGCAGTTCTTC | CAWSVGSVLSEQFF
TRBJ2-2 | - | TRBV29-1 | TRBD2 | TGCAGCGTCGGACTAGCGAGGACCGGGGAGCTGTTTTTT | CSVGLARTGELFF
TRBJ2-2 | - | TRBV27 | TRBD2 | TGTGCCAGCAGTTTCCGACTAGCGGGAGGCCGCGCGAACACCGGGGAGCTGTTTTTT | CASSFRLAGGRANTGELFF
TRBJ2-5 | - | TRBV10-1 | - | TGCGCCAGCAGTTACAACCAAGAGACCCAGTACTTC | CASSYNQETQYF
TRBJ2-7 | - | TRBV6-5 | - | TGTGCCACCTCTCGTACGAACTACGAGCAGTACTTC | CATSRTNYEQYF